This entry lists 14 T cell receptor beta chains sequenced from one sample in a study of blood T cell repertoires in COVID-19. Data came from immunoSEQ multiplex PCR; TCRdb stores just in-frame clones and leaves some out. The sample contains about 180,000 clones, around four fifths of which appear only once. Material: peripheral blood. The receptors were sampled from a woman in her 40s with COVID-19, enrolled during active disease.

The chain recombines TRBV28 with TRBJ1-2; 12 positions agree with TRBD1. The germline CDR1 and CDR2 sequences are MDHEN and SYDVKM. V lost 7 bases and J lost 7; bases outside the gene matches: 13. The CDR3 is 16 amino acids. CDR3 amino acids: CASIPGTGGRESGYTF. CDR3 DNA sequence: TGTGCCAGCATCCCCGGGACAGGGGGCAGAGAATCTGGCTACACCTTC.

Note on this clone: The same CDR3 also results from other DNA sequences found in this sample. This chain joins TRBV19 and TRBJ2-7, with TRBD1 matching over 7 bases. There are 13 residues in the CDR3. The germline V gene encodes CDR1 LNHDA and CDR2 SQIVND (reference sequence). V dropped 3 bases and J dropped 4; count of bases not matched to a gene: 3. The CDR3 DNA reads as TGTGCCAGTAGTATCAGGGACAGTTACGAGCAGTACTTC. Translated, it gives CASSIRDSYEQYF.

This clone was seen only a few times. The V gene is TRBV5-1, the J gene TRBJ1-1; D possibly corresponds to TRBD1 (5 bases). The CDR3 consists of 14 residues. Trimming cost V 4 bases and J 0 bases, with 10 bases left between them. Germline CDR1 is SGHRS and CDR2 is YFSETQ. In nucleotides, the CDR3 is TGCGCCAGCAGCCCAGGACACCTGAACACTGAAGCTTTCTTT. This translates into CASSPGHLNTEAFF.

This chain joins TRBV6-6 and TRBJ2-7, with a tentative D call TRBD2 (5 bases). CDR1 MNHNY and CDR2 SVGAGI come from the germline V gene (reference sequence). This CDR3 region has 16 residues. Trimming took 2 bases from V and 2 from J, leaving 16 bases between them. The CDR3 DNA reads TGTGCCAGCAGTTACGGAGGTCGAGCGCCCGCCTACGAGCAGTACTTC. Translation: CASSYGGRAPAYEQYF.

This rearrangement joins TRBV9 to TRBJ1-6; D gene uncertain. The germline V gene has CDR1 SGDLS and CDR2 YYNGEE. The germline V and J ends were trimmed by 0 bases and 10 bases, with 8 bases remaining between them. The CDR3 is 13 residues long. The CDR3 sequence: CASSVAGRSPLHF. The CDR3 nucleotides read TGTGCCAGCAGCGTAGCCGGGAGATCACCCCTCCACTTT.

This sequence joins TRBV5-1 and TRBJ2-7; D is possibly TRBD2 (6 bases). CDR1 and CDR2 from the germline V gene are SGHRS and YFSETQ. Trimming cost V 0 bases and J 5 bases, with 12 bases left between them. CDR3 size: 14 residues. CDR3 DNA sequence: TGCGCCAGCAGCTTGGTAGGGGAGGAGGACGAGCAGTACTTC. Translating it yields CASSLVGEEDEQYF.

V gene TRBV5-1 combines with J gene TRBJ1-2; 10 bases fit TRBD1. V dropped 4 bases and J dropped 4; count of bases not matched to a gene: 7. Germline values: CDR1 SGHRS, CDR2 YFSETQ. The CDR3 extends over 15 amino acids. For the CDR3, the DNA is TGCGCCAGCAGCGACCCGGACAGGGGGACCTATGGCTACACCTTC. This codes for CASSDPDRGTYGYTF.

This chain joins TRBV5-4 and TRBJ2-5, with 8 bases matching TRBD2. Trimming at V came to 3 bases and at J to 5 bases, leaving 15 bases not matched to a gene. Per germline, CDR1 SGHNT and CDR2 YYREEE (reference sequence). The CDR3 sequence is 17 residues long. The CDR3, as DNA: TGTGCCAGCAGCTCTGGACTAGCCTTATCAGGAAGGGAGACCCAGTACTTC. Amino acids: CASSSGLALSGRETQYF. Looking up the rest from reference TRBV5-4 and TRBJ2-5 gives the full variable domain: ETGVTQSPTHLIKTRGQQVTLRCSSQSGHNTVSWYQQALGQGPQFIFQYYREEENGRGNFPPRFSGLQFPNYSSELNVNALELDDSALYLCASSSGLALSGRETQYFGPGTRLLVL.

V usage is TRBV28 and J usage is TRBJ1-2, with a tentative D call TRBD1 (6 bases). The CDR3 loop spans 14 amino acids. CDR1 MDHEN and CDR2 SYDVKM come from the germline V gene. Trimming took off 4 bases at V and 6 bases at J, with 15 bases between the two ends. The CDR3 nucleotides read TGTGCCAGCAGTTCGGGCAGGGGATGGAATGGCTACACCTTC. This gives the protein CASSSGRGWNGYTF.

The rearrangement uses TRBV5-4 and TRBJ1-2; 10 bases line up with TRBD1. CDR1 is SGHNT and CDR2 is YYREEE in the germline V gene (reference sequence). The CDR3 has 16 amino acids. With 3 bases clipped from V and 4 bases from J, the junction kept 9 bases outside the gene matches. CDR3 bases: TGTGCCAGCAGCTCGGGGGGGACAGGGGCGACCTATGGCTACACCTTC. It specifies CASSSGGTGATYGYTF.

The chain has TRBV12-3 or TRBV12-4 and TRBJ2-3, with unresolved D. The CDR3 totals 13 residues. The V end lost 1 base, the J end lost 7 bases, and 9 bases lay between the germline ends. In DNA form, the CDR3 reads TGTGCCAGCAGTTTAGTAGTTCAACATACGCAGTATTTT. Residues: CASSLVVQHTQYF.

The chain is built from TRBV5-1 and TRBJ1-2; D not resolved. Germline V gene data show CDR1 as SGHRS and CDR2 as YFSETQ. Trimming cost V 2 bases and J 1 base, with 9 bases left between them. The CDR3 runs to 14 residues. The CDR3: CASSFGILNYGYTF. For the CDR3, the DNA is TGCGCCAGCAGCTTCGGTATCCTTAACTATGGCTACACCTTC.

The chain uses TRBV5-6 and TRBJ1-3, with D unresolved. The CDR3 is made up of 12 amino acids. Germline V lookup: CDR1 SGHDT, CDR2 YYEEEE. Deletions cut 4 bases from V and 6 bases from J, with 8 bases between. In DNA, the CDR3 is TGTGCCAGCAGCGAAGGAGAAAACACCATATATTTT. This translates into CASSEGENTIYF.

This clone has more than one count but fewer than ten. The V call is TRBV14, the J call TRBJ2-5, with D possibly matching TRBD2 (6 bases). V shed 0 bases and J shed 0 bases, with 8 bases lying between them. CDR1 and CDR2 (germline): SGHDN, FVKESK. There are 15 residues in the CDR3. The CDR3 DNA sequence: TGTGCCAGCAGCCAAGAACGGGGGTACCAAGAGACCCAGTACTTC. Its protein is CASSQERGYQETQYF.